These 15 T cell receptor beta chains share one sample of origin, sequenced in a study of blood T cell repertoires in COVID-19. Here immunoSEQ multiplex PCR was the method, and the copy in TCRdb shows in-frame clones only, minus some. The sample has fewer than 300,000 clones; more than 70% are singletons. Sequences were obtained from peripheral blood. The receptors stem from a woman aged 50 to 60 with acute or convalescent COVID-19.

The CDR3 nucleotides read TGTGCCAGCAGCCAGATAGCGGGAGCAGCAGATACGCAGTATTTT. Translated, it gives CASSQIAGAADTQYF. The chain uses TRBV3-1 (or the pseudogene TRBV3-2) and TRBJ2-3; 9 positions match TRBD2. The V segment lost 3 bases and the J segment 4 bases; nucleotides outside the gene matches: 5. The CDR3 consists of 15 residues. Germline CDR1 and CDR2: LGHDT and YNNKEL (reference sequence).

The gene calls are TRBV19 and TRBJ1-1; perhaps TRBD1 as D (5 bases). Germline CDR1 LNHDA, CDR2 SQIVND (reference sequence). Trimming removed 7 bases from V and 3 bases from J, with 18 bases in between. CDR3 size: 15 residues. CDR3 sequence: CASMGRRGKDTEAFF. The DNA of the CDR3 is TGTGCCAGTATGGGTCGAAGGGGTAAGGACACTGAAGCTTTCTTT.

This chain uses TRBV27 with TRBJ1-2, with TRBD1 matching 12 bases. V was clipped by 5 bases and J by 8 bases; unmatched bases: 9. Germline-derived CDR1 and CDR2 are MNHEY and SMNVEV (reference sequence). This CDR3 comprises 15 residues. The CDR3 here is CASSAPGQGAEGYTF. For the CDR3, the DNA is TGTGCCAGCAGTGCGCCGGGACAGGGGGCGGAAGGCTACACCTTC.

Only one count was recorded for this clone. The V and J genes are TRBV7-8 and TRBJ1-4; the match to TRBD1 covers 9 bases. Germline-derived CDR1 and CDR2 are SGHVS and FQNEAQ. The CDR3 runs 15 residues. The V segment lost 6 bases and the J segment 6 bases; nucleotides outside the gene matches: 8. CDR3 bases: TGTGCCAGCAGGTCCACAGGGGGCAGGGATGAAAAACTGTTTTTT. As protein: CASRSTGGRDEKLFF.

The CDR3 DNA follows: TGTGCCAGCAGTAGGGGAGGGGCGACACCCCTCCACTTT. Translating it yields CASSRGGATPLHF. This rearrangement joins TRBV2 to TRBJ1-6; the D gene is possibly TRBD1 (5 bases). The V gene lost 5 bases and the J gene lost 11 bases, with 13 bases spanning the gap. The CDR3 has 13 residues. CDR1 SNHLY and CDR2 FYNNEI come from the germline V gene.

The table lists this clone with a count of one. V is TRBV18 and J is TRBJ2-2; 11 bases match TRBD2. The CDR3 is 18 amino acids. Germline values: CDR1 KGHSH, CDR2 LQKENI. The trim removed 0 bases at V and 5 bases at J, leaving 8 bases unmatched. The CDR3 DNA sequence: TGTGCCAGCTCACCACCTAGCGGGAGGGCCGCGGGGACCGGGGAGCTGTTTTTT. Translated, it gives CASSPPSGRAAGTGELFF.

V usage is TRBV29-1 and J usage is TRBJ2-2; 9 nucleotides line up with TRBD2. Germline values: CDR1 SQVTM, CDR2 ANQGSEA. This CDR3 spans 15 amino acids. V gave up 6 bases and J gave up 6 bases; unmatched junction bases: 11. The CDR3 DNA follows: TGCAGCGTCCCCCGGGGTAGCGGGAGTGCCGGGGAGCTGTTTTTT. Its protein is CSVPRGSGSAGELFF.

V and J are TRBV12-5 and TRBJ2-3; TRBD2 agrees at 11 bases. V shed 1 base, J shed 2 bases, and the junction held 5 bases outside the gene matches. CDR3 length: 17 residues. Germline-derived CDR1 and CDR2 are LGHNT and FRNRAP. As DNA, the CDR3 is TGTGCTAGTGGTTTGGCCACTAGCGGGAGAGCCACAGATACGCAGTATTTT. It translates to CASGLATSGRATDTQYF.

The chain combines TRBV25-1 with TRBJ1-3, with D possibly matching TRBD1 (5 bases). Germline V gene lookup returns CDR1 MGHDK and CDR2 SYGVNS. The germline V and J ends were trimmed by 2 bases and 0 bases, with 17 bases remaining between them. The CDR3 covers 18 residues. The CDR3 region has the DNA TGTGCCAGCAGTGAAGTCCGCGGGGGAACCAACTCTGGAAACACCATATATTTT. This codes for CASSEVRGGTNSGNTIYF.

The rearrangement joins TRBV5-1 to TRBJ1-2; possibly TRBD1 for D (6 bases). This CDR3 has 16 residues. Germline V gives CDR1 SGHRS, CDR2 YFSETQ. The V gene lost 0 bases and the J gene lost 5 bases, with 17 bases spanning the gap. The CDR3 loop reads CASSLATGKGFYGYTF. CDR3 nucleotide sequence: TGCGCCAGCAGCTTGGCAACAGGGAAGGGTTTTTATGGCTACACCTTC.

J is TRBJ1-5 and V is TRBV6-2 or TRBV6-3, with 8 positions matching TRBD1. V shed 4 bases and J 0 bases; nucleotides not matched to a gene: 8. Germline assignment: CDR1 MNHEY and CDR2 SVGEGT. The CDR3 runs 17 residues. CDR3 in amino acids: CASSSDRDFYSNQPQHF. The CDR3 nucleotides are TGTGCCAGCAGTTCGGACAGGGACTTTTATAGCAATCAGCCCCAGCATTTT.

The rearrangement joins TRBV28 to TRBJ1-4; tentative D call: TRBD1 (6 bases). This CDR3 has 14 amino acids. Looked up from germline, CDR1 is MDHEN and CDR2 is SYDVKM. The germline V and J ends were trimmed by 1 base and 6 bases, with 9 bases remaining between them. The CDR3 region is CASSLYREDEKLFF. CDR3 nucleotide sequence: TGTGCCAGCAGTTTATACAGGGAAGATGAAAAACTGTTTTTT.

This chain connects TRBV18 to TRBJ2-1, with unresolved D. The V gene lost 2 bases and the J gene lost 8 bases, with 16 bases spanning the gap. This CDR3 region has 15 residues. The V gene's germline CDR1 is KGHSH and CDR2 LQKENI. CDR3 DNA sequence: TGTGCCAGCTCACCAACTCGTCCCCTTTTCGATGAGCAGTTCTTC. Translating it yields CASSPTRPLFDEQFF.

The rearrangement uses TRBV21-1 and TRBJ1-5. TRBV21-1 is a pseudogene. The CDR3 runs 16 residues. In nucleotides, the CDR3 is TGTGCCAGCAGCAAAGGCCCGCGCCGTTACAATCAGCCCCAGCATTTT. It codes for CASSKGPRRYNQPQHF.

The CDR3 here is CASSYQQRDEKLFF. CDR3 bases: TGTGCCAGCAGTTACCAACAGAGAGATGAAAAACTGTTTTTT. The genes are TRBV6-5 and TRBJ1-4; D not certain. Trimming removed 2 bases at V and 6 bases at J, with 10 bases between. CDR3 length equals 14 residues. Germline V gives CDR1 MNHEY, CDR2 SVGAGI.